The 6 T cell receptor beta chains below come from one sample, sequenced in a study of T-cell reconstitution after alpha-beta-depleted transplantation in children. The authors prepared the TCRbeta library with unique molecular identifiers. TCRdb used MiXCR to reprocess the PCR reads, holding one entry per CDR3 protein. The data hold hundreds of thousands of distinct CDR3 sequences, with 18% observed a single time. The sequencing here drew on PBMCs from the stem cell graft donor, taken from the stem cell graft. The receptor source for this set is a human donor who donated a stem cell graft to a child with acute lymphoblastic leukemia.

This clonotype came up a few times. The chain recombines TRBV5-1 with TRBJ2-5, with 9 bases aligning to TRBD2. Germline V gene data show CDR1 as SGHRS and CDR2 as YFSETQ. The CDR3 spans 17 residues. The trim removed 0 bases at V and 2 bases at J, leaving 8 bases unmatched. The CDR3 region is CASSLAQTSGYQETQYF. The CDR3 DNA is TGCGCCAGCAGCTTGGCCCAGACTAGCGGATATCAAGAGACCCAGTACTTC.

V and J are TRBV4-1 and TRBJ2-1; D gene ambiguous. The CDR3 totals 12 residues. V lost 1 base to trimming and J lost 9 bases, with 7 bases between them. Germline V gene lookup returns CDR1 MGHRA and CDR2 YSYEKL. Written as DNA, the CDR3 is TGCGCCAGCAGCCAAGCCCTGGGTGAGCAGTTCTTC. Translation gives CASSQALGEQFF.

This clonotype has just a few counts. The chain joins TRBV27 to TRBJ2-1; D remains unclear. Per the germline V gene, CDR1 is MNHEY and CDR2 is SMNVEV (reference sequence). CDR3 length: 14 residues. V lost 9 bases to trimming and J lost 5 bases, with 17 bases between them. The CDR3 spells CASSTIGFNNEQFF. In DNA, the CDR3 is TGTGCCAGTAGCACGATCGGGTTCAACAATGAGCAGTTCTTC.

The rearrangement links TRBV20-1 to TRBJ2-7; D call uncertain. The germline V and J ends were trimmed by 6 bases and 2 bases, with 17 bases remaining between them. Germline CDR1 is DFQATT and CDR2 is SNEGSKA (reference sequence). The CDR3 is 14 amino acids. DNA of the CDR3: TGCAGTGCCAAAACGCCGGGTCTAGCCTACGAGCAGTACTTC. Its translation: CSAKTPGLAYEQYF.

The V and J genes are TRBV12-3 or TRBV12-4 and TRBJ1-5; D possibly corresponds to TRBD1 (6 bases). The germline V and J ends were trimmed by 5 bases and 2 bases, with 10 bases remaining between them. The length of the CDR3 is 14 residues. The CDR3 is CASSPGTRNQPQHF. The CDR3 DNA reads TGTGCCAGCAGTCCCGGGACACGCAATCAGCCCCAGCATTTT.

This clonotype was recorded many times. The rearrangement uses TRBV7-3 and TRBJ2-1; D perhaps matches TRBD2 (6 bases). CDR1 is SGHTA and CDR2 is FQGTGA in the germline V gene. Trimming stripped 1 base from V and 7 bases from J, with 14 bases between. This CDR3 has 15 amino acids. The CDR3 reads CASSLMTGVSNEQFF. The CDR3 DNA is TGTGCCAGCAGCTTAATGACGGGAGTGTCAAATGAGCAGTTCTTC.